This TCR beta chain is from a study of CD8+CD57+ T cells in acquired aplastic anemia. Study in general: DNA recovered from sorted CD4+ and CD8+ cells had a mean of about 3 ug.

The template for TCR beta VDJ and CDR3 sequence profiling was genomic DNA. TCRdb re-called the reads through MiXCR, storing one row per CDR3 protein. The sample records some 170,000 distinct CDR3 sequences, 71% being singletons. Per the germline V gene, CDR1 is SNHLY and CDR2 is FYNNEI. Trimming shortened V by 8 bases and J by 3 bases, and 5 bases separated the two germline ends. This CDR3 is 11 amino acids long. CD8+CD57+ cell expansion had been shown by flow cytometry in patients chosen for sequencing. The receptor was derived from a human donor with aplastic anemia. The genes are TRBV2 and TRBJ1-3, with D uncertain. What was sequenced was sorted CD4+, CD8+, or CD8+CD57+ T cells (not recorded which) from PBMCs. Written as DNA, the CDR3 is TGTGCCAGCTGTGGTGGAAACACCATATATTTT. Encoded protein: CASCGGNTIYF.